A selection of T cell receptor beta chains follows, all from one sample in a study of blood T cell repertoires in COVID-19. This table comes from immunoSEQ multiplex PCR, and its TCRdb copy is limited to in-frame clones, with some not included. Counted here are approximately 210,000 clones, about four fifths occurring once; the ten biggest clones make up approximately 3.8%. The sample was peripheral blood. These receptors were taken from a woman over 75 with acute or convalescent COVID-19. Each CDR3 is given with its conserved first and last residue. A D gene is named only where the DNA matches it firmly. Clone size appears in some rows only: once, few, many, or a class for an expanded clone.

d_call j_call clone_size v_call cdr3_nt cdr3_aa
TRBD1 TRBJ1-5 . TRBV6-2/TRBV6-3 TGTGCCAGCAGTTACACCGGGACAGGGGGCTGGAGCAATCAGCCCCAGCATTTT CASSYTGTGGWSNQPQHF
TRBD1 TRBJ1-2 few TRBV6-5 TGTGCCAGCAACGGTCCAGGGGGGTCAGGTGGCTACACCTTC CASNGPGGSGGYTF
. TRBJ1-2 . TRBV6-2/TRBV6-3 TGTGCCAGCAGCCCGGACAGCTATGGCTACACCTTC CASSPDSYGYTF
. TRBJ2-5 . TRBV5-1 TGCGCCAGCAGCTTGGATTGGAGGGTCGAGACCCAGTACTTC CASSLDWRVETQYF
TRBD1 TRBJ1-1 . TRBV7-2 TGTGCCAGCAGCCCGGGACAGGGTTTTCGCGAAGCTTTCTTT CASSPGQGFREAFF
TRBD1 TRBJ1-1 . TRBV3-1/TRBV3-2 TGTGCCAGCAGCCAAGCTCTCGTGATGGGACAGCGTGAAGCTTTCTTT CASSQALVMGQREAFF
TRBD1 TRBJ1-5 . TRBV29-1 TGCAGCGTGGGACAGGGCGGCAATCAGCCCCAGCATTTT CSVGQGGNQPQHF
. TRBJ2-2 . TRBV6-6 TGTGCCAGCAGTCCCTCGGCAGGGGATCCAACGAACACCGGGGAGCTGTTTTTT CASSPSAGDPTNTGELFF
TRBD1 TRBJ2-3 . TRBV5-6 TGTGCCAGCAGCTCGGACAGGGAGTATACGCAGTATTTT CASSSDREYTQYF
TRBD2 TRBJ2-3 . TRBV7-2 TGTGCCAGCAGCTTAGCTCGACTAGCGGGGGGGATGGATACGCAGTATTTT CASSLARLAGGMDTQYF
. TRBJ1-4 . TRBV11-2 TGTGCCAGCAGCTTAAGAGTTAATGAAAAACTGTTTTTT CASSLRVNEKLFF
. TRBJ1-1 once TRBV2 TGTGCCAGCAGTGAAGGCCGATTGGGGGCAGGGTCCACTGAAGCTTTCTTT CASSEGRLGAGSTEAFF
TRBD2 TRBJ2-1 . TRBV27 TGTGCCAGCAGTTTAACTAGCGGGGGGCGTGTGGGGGAGCAGTTCTTC CASSLTSGGRVGEQFF
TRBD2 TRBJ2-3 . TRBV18 TGTGCCAGCTCACCTTCTCGCGGGGGGGCGAACACAGATACGCAGTATTTT CASSPSRGGANTDTQYF
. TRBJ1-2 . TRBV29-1 TGCAGCGACAGGACAGCCGGGGATGGCTACACCTTC CSDRTAGDGYTF
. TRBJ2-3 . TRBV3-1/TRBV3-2 TGTGCCAGCAGCCAAGTTCCAGGGACAGATACGCAGTATTTT CASSQVPGTDTQYF
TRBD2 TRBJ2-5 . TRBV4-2 TGTGCCAGCAGCCCTTTAGCGGGGCAAAAAGAGACCCAGTACTTC CASSPLAGQKETQYF
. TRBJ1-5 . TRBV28 TGTGCCAGCAGTTTTATGGGGAGTGGCAATCAGCCCCAGCATTTT CASSFMGSGNQPQHF
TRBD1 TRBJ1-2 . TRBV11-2 TGTGCCAGCAATTGGGACAGGATGAGGTCTAACTATGGCTACACCTTC CASNWDRMRSNYGYTF
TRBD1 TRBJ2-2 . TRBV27 TGTGCCAGCAGTTTGGCCGGGACAGGGTACACCGGGGAGCTGTTTTTT CASSLAGTGYTGELFF
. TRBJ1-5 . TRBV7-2 TGTGCCAGCAGCTCATTTTCCGGGGGCAATCAGCCCCAGCATTTT CASSSFSGGNQPQHF
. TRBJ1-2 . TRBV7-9 TGTGCCAGCAGCCCCGATGGGCTCGTTAACTATGGCTACACCTTC CASSPDGLVNYGYTF
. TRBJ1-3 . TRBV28 TGTGCCAGCAGTTCCCCAGGGGAGTCTGGAAACACCATATATTTT CASSSPGESGNTIYF
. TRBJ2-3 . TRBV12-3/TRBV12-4 TGTGCCAGCACTCCTAGCACAGATACGCAGTATTTT CASTPSTDTQYF
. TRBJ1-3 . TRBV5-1 TGCGCCAGCAGCTTGGAGCAGGCTATCTCTGGAAACACCATATATTTT CASSLEQAISGNTIYF
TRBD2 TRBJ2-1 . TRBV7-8 TGTGCCAGCAGCTTAGCCGGCGGGGGGGCCAATGAGCAGTTCTTC CASSLAGGGANEQFF